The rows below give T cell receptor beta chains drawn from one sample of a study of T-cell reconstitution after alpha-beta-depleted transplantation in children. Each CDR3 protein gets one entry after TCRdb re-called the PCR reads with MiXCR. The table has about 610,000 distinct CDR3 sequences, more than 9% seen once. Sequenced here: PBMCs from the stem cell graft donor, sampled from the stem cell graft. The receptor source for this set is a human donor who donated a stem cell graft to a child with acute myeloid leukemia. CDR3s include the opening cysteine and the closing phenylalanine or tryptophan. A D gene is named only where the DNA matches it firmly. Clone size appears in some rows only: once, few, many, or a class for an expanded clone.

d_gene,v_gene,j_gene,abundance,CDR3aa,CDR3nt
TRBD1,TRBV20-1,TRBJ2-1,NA,CSARPGTGSYNEQFF,TGCAGTGCCAGACCCGGGACAGGCTCCTACAATGAGCAGTTCTTC
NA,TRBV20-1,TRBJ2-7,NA,CSAVSRQVSYEQYF,TGCAGCGCCGTCTCTCGGCAGGTCTCCTACGAGCAGTACTTC
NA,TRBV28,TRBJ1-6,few,CASSSGASPGANSPLHF,TGTGCCAGCAGTTCTGGGGCTTCCCCAGGGGCAAATTCACCCCTCCACTTT
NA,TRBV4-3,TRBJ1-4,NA,CASSQDLQTYEKLFF,TGCGCCAGCAGCCAAGATCTCCAGACTTATGAAAAACTGTTTTTT
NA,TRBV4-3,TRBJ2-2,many,CASSQGATGGELFF,TGCGCCAGCAGCCAAGGGGCGACAGGCGGGGAGCTGTTTTTT
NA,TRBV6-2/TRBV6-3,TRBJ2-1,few,CASSYTKSEQFF,TGTGCCAGCAGTTACACAAAATCTGAGCAGTTCTTC
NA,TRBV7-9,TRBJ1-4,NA,CASGGQINEKLFF,TGTGCCAGCGGTGGGCAGATAAATGAAAAACTGTTTTTT
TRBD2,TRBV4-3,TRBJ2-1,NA,CASSQDLAGFNEQFF,TGCGCCAGCAGCCAAGATCTAGCGGGTTTTAATGAGCAGTTCTTC
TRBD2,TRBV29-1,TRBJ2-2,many,CSVEDSGTSGLTGELFF,TGCAGCGTTGAAGATAGCGGGACTAGCGGACTAACCGGGGAGCTGTTTTTT
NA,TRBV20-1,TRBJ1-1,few,CSAREIRAGTEAFF,TGCAGTGCTAGAGAGATCCGGGCGGGGACTGAAGCTTTCTTT
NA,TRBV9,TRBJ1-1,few,CASSVADTAIGEAFF,TGTGCCAGCAGCGTAGCGGACACTGCGATAGGTGAAGCTTTCTTT
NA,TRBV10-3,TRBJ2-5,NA,CAISERGPGETQYF,TGTGCCATCAGTGAGAGGGGCCCCGGAGAGACCCAGTACTTC
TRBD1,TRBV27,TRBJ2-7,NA,CASSLSRGSQGARYEQYF,TGTGCCAGCAGTTTATCGAGAGGGTCCCAGGGGGCGCGCTACGAGCAGTACTTC
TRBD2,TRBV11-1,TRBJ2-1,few,CASSPIGGLAGGGSSYNEQFF,TGTGCCAGCAGTCCCATTGGGGGGCTAGCGGGAGGCGGGTCGTCCTACAATGAGCAGTTCTTC
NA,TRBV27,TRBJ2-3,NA,CASRKGTTSTDTQYF,TGTGCCAGCAGGAAGGGGACCACTAGCACAGATACGCAGTATTTT
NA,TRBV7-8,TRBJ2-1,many,CASSLLSRGIYNEQFF,TGTGCCAGCAGCTTATTGTCCAGGGGTATTTACAATGAGCAGTTCTTC
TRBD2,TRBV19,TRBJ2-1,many,CASRMTSGNEQFF,TGTGCCAGTAGGATGACTAGCGGCAATGAGCAGTTCTTC
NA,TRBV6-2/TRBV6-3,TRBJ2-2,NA,CASISYGPPPGGRTGELFF,TGTGCCAGCATCAGTTACGGCCCCCCGCCCGGGGGTCGCACCGGGGAGCTGTTTTTT
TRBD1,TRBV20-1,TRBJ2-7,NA,CSATEDRGQYYEQYF,TGCAGTGCAACAGAGGACAGGGGCCAATATTACGAGCAGTACTTC
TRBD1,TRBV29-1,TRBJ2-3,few,CSVRSGTGSTDTQYF,TGCAGCGTTAGATCCGGGACAGGGAGCACAGATACGCAGTATTTT
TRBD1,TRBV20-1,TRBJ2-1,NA,CSAIHPGQGNNEQFF,TGCAGTGCTATACATCCGGGACAGGGAAACAATGAGCAGTTCTTC
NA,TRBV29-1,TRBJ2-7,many,CSVVLSPTTQQYF,TGCAGCGTAGTACTGAGTCCTACGACTCAGCAGTACTTC
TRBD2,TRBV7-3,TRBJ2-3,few,CASRPSGKGTDTQYF,TGTGCCAGCAGACCTAGCGGGAAGGGTACAGATACGCAGTATTTT